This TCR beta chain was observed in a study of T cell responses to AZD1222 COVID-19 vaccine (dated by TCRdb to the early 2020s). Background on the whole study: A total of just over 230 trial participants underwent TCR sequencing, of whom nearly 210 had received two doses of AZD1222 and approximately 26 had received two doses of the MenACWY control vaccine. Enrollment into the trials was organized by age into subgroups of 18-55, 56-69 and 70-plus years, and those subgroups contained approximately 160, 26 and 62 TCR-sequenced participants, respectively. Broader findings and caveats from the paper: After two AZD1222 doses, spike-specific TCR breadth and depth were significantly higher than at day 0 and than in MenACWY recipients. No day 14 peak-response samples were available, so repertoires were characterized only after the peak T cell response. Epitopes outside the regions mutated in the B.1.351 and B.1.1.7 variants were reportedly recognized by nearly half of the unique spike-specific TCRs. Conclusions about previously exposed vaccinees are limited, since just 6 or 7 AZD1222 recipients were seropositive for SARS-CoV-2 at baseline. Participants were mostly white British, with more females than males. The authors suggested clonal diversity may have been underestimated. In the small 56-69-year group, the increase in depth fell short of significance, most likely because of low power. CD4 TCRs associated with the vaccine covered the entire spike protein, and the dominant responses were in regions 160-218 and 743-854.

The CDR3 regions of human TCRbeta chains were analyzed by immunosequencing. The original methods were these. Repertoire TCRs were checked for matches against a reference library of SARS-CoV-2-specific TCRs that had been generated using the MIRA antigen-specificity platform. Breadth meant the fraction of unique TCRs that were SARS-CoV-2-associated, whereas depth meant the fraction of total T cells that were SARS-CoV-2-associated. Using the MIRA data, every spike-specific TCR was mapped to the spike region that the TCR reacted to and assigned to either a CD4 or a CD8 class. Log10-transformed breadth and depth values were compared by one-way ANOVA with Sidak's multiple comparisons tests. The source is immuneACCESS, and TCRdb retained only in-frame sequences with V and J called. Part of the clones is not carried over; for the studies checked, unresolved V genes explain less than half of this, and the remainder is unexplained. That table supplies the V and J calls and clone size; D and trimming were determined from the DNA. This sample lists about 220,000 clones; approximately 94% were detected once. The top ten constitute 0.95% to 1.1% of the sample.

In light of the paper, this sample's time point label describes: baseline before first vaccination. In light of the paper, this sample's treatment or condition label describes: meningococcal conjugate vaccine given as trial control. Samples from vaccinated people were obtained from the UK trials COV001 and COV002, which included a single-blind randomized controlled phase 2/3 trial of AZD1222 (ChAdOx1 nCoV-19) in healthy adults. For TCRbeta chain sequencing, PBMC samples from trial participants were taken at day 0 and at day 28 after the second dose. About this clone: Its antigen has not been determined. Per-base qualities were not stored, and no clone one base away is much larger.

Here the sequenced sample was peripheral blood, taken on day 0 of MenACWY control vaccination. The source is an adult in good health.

The CDR3 reads as follows: CSATTGGSYGYTF. The DNA is TGCAGCGCCACCACAGGGGGCTCCTATGGCTACACCTTC. Here the chain combines TRBV29-1 and TRBJ1-2, with 9 bases aligning to TRBD1. Trimming takes 7 bases off V and 4 bases off J; junction bases not matched to a gene: 7. Measured from the cysteine to the phenylalanine, the CDR3 is 13 residues long. The only DNA kept is the CDR3, 39 bases in frame from the first base. The germline V gene sets CDR1 to SQVTM and CDR2 to ANQGSEA.